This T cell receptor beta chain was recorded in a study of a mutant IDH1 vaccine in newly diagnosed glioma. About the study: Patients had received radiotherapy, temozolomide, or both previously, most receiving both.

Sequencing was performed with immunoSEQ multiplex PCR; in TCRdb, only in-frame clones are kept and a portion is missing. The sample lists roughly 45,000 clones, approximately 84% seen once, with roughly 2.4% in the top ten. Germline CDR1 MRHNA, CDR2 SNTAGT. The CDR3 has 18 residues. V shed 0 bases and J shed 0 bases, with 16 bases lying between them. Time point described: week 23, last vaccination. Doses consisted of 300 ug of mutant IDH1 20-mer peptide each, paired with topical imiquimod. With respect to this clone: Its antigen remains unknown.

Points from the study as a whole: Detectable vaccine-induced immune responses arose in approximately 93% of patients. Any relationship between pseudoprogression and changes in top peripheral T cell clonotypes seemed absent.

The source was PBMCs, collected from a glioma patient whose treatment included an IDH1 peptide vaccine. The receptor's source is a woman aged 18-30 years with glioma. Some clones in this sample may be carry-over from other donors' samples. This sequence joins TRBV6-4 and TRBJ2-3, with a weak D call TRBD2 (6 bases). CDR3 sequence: CASSDSVSSAFSTDTQYF. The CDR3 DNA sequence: TGTGCCAGCAGTGACTCGGTCTCTAGCGCCTTTAGCACAGATACGCAGTATTTT.